The text below deals with one T cell receptor beta chain. The antigen is undetermined. Germline CDR1 ENHRY, CDR2 SYGVKD. CDR3 length: 15 residues. V was pared by 10 bases and J by 2 bases, with 7 bases of the junction left unmatched. These data belong to a study of cytomegalovirus exposure and HLA in healthy donors. The study, taken as a whole, reports: The authors listed about 170 TCR beta chains as cytomegalovirus-associated.

The PCR had 60 Vbeta and 13 Jbeta primers. The assay was immunoSEQ multiplex PCR, and TCRdb's table has in-frame clones only and misses some. Found here are 150,000 to 160,000 clones, roughly 83% of them singletons; the top ten hold less than 10%. V usage is TRBV10-3 and J usage is TRBJ2-2, with 10 bases lining up with TRBD2. The receptor was isolated from a man under 40 in good health and CMV-seropositive. Sequenced sample: PBMCs. Here the CDR3 reads CATFPSGGNTGELFF. In DNA, the CDR3 is TGTGCCACCTTTCCTAGCGGGGGTAACACCGGGGAGCTGTTTTTT.